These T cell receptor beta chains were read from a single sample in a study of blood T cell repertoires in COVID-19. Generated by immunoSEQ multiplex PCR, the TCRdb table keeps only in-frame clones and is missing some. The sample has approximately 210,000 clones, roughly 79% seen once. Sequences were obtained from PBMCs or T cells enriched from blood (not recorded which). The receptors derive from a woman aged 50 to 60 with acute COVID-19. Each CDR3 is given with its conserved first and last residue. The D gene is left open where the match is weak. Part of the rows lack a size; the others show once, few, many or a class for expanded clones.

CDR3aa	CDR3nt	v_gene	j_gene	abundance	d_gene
CASSLGTVGEKLFF	TGCGCCAGCAGCTTGGGAACAGTAGGTGAAAAACTGTTTTTT	TRBV5-1	TRBJ1-4	-	-
CASSHPAGGGIYEQYF	TGCGCCAGCAGCCACCCGGCTGGCGGGGGAATCTACGAGCAGTACTTC	TRBV4-1	TRBJ2-7	-	TRBD2
CASSGYDGDYRYEQYF	TGTGCCAGCTCTGGTTACGACGGGGACTACCGCTACGAGCAGTACTTC	TRBV28	TRBJ2-7	-	TRBD2
CASSPGQLTYNEQFF	TGTGCCAGCAGTCCAGGACAGCTGACCTACAATGAGCAGTTCTTC	TRBV6-2/TRBV6-3	TRBJ2-1	-	-
CASSFSGHNGELFF	TGTGCCAGCAGTTTCAGCGGGCATAACGGGGAGCTGTTTTTT	TRBV27	TRBJ2-2	-	-
CASSPQGPEHYSNQPQHF	TGTGCCAGCAGCCCACAGGGGCCCGAACATTATAGCAATCAGCCCCAGCATTTT	TRBV21-1	TRBJ1-5	-	-
CASSEGQGAWGQPQHF	TGTGCCAGCAGTGAGGGACAGGGGGCGTGGGGTCAGCCCCAGCATTTT	TRBV6-1	TRBJ1-5	-	TRBD1
CASSPNPRAVLTYEQYF	TGTGCCAGCAGCCCTAACCCGCGGGCGGTCCTGACCTACGAGCAGTACTTC	TRBV11-3	TRBJ2-7	-	-
CASRLQDTGELFF	TGTGCCAGCAGGTTACAAGACACCGGGGAGCTGTTTTTT	TRBV14	TRBJ2-2	-	-
CASSYEGLRNIQYF	TGTGCCAGCAGTTACGAGGGTTTAAGAAACATTCAGTACTTC	TRBV6-6	TRBJ2-4	-	-
CASSDLTGTGNTIYF	TGTGCCAGCAGCGATTTGACAGGGACTGGAAACACCATATATTTT	TRBV5-4	TRBJ1-3	-	TRBD1
CASSQEIGYGQGIQPQHF	TGCGCCAGCAGCCAAGAAATTGGGTATGGACAGGGGATTCAGCCCCAGCATTTT	TRBV4-3	TRBJ1-5	-	TRBD1
CAFRTGANTGELFF	TGTGCCTTTCGGACAGGGGCGAACACCGGGGAGCTGTTTTTT	TRBV28	TRBJ2-2	-	TRBD1
CASRSGTGTNTGELFF	TGTGCCAGCAGGTCCGGGACAGGCACGAACACCGGGGAGCTGTTTTTT	TRBV7-6	TRBJ2-2	once	TRBD1
CASSLDRGRETQYF	TGTGCCAGCAGTTTGGACAGGGGGCGAGAGACCCAGTACTTC	TRBV6-5	TRBJ2-5	-	TRBD1
CASSGAENSPLHF	TGTGCCAGCAGTGGGGCCGAGAATTCACCCCTCCACTTT	TRBV6-4	TRBJ1-6	once	-
CASSSGGTNTEAFF	TGTGCCAGCAGTTCAGGGGGCACGAACACTGAAGCTTTCTTT	TRBV28	TRBJ1-1	-	TRBD1
CASSFRSTGKAYEQYF	TGTGCCAGCAGCTTTCGGTCTACAGGGAAGGCCTACGAGCAGTACTTC	TRBV5-6	TRBJ2-7	-	-
CASKLSGVGQPQHF	TGTGCCAGCAAATTATCAGGGGTGGGTCAGCCCCAGCATTTT	TRBV2	TRBJ1-5	-	-
CASSRDRNTEAFF	TGTGCCAGCAGTCGTGACAGGAACACTGAAGCTTTCTTT	TRBV7-3	TRBJ1-1	-	-
CAWSGTGNRPQHF	TGTGCCTGGAGTGGGACAGGGAATCGTCCCCAGCATTTT	TRBV30	TRBJ1-5	-	TRBD1
CASSPPTGGNYGYTF	TGTGCCAGCTCACCACCTACAGGGGGTAACTATGGCTACACCTTC	TRBV18	TRBJ1-2	-	TRBD1
CASSSDRSSYSYTF	TGTGCCAGCAGTTCTGACAGGTCTTCGTATAGCTACACCTTC	TRBV27	TRBJ1-2	-	-
CARSEDRSTDTQYF	TGTGCCAGAAGCGAAGACAGGAGCACAGATACGCAGTATTTT	TRBV5-3	TRBJ2-3	-	-
CAISGLNYEQYF	TGTGCCATCAGTGGTCTAAACTACGAGCAGTACTTC	TRBV10-3	TRBJ2-7	-	-
CASSYTSGRVRNEQFF	TGTGCCAGCAGTTACACCAGCGGGAGGGTACGTAATGAGCAGTTCTTC	TRBV25-1	TRBJ2-1	once	TRBD2
CASSLLGHTEAFF	TGTGCCAGCAGCTTACTGGGGCACACTGAAGCTTTCTTT	TRBV7-2	TRBJ1-1	-	-
CASSLAGGLPDTQYF	TGTGCCAGCAGCTTAGCGGGGGGGCTGCCAGATACGCAGTATTTT	TRBV7-8	TRBJ2-3	-	-
CASSVSLAYLEPNDGYTF	TGTGCCAGCAGCGTAAGTCTAGCTTACCTCGAACCAAATGACGGCTACACCTTC	TRBV9	TRBJ1-2	-	-
CASRQGSPGGQPQHF	TGTGCCAGCCGACAGGGATCTCCTGGGGGTCAGCCCCAGCATTTT	TRBV6-5	TRBJ1-5	-	TRBD1
CASSLGANSYNSPLHF	TGTGCCAGCAGCTTGGGGGCCAACTCCTATAATTCACCCCTCCACTTT	TRBV5-6	TRBJ1-6	-	-
CASSLEVSRYEQYF	TGTGCCAGCAGTTTAGAGGTCTCCCGCTACGAGCAGTACTTC	TRBV28	TRBJ2-7	-	-
CASTLSGSSYEQYF	TGTGCCAGCACCCTTAGCGGGAGTTCGTACGAGCAGTACTTC	TRBV9	TRBJ2-7	-	TRBD2
CASRGLASPQFQYF	TGTGCCAGCAGGGGACTAGCGAGTCCACAGTTTCAGTACTTC	TRBV28	TRBJ2-7	few	TRBD2
CASSDDRGPYEQYF	TGTGCCAGCAGCGACGACAGGGGCCCCTACGAGCAGTACTTC	TRBV6-6	TRBJ2-7	-	TRBD1
CASSLRYEQFF	TGTGCCAGCAGTTTACGTTATGAGCAGTTCTTC	TRBV28	TRBJ2-1	-	-
CASSYLAEQETQYF	TGTGCCAGCAGCTATCTAGCGGAACAAGAGACCCAGTACTTC	TRBV3-1/TRBV3-2	TRBJ2-5	-	TRBD2
CARRLAEHQETQYF	TGCGCCAGGAGACTAGCGGAACACCAAGAGACCCAGTACTTC	TRBV10-1	TRBJ2-5	once	TRBD2
CASSWAHETQYF	TGTGCCAGCAGCTGGGCGCACGAGACCCAGTACTTC	TRBV11-2	TRBJ2-5	once	-
CASSQSTLETQYF	TGTGCCAGCAGCCAAAGTACATTGGAGACCCAGTACTTC	TRBV7-2	TRBJ2-5	-	-
CATATGRFTEAFF	TGTGCCACCGCGACAGGACGGTTCACTGAAGCTTTCTTT	TRBV6-5	TRBJ1-1	-	-